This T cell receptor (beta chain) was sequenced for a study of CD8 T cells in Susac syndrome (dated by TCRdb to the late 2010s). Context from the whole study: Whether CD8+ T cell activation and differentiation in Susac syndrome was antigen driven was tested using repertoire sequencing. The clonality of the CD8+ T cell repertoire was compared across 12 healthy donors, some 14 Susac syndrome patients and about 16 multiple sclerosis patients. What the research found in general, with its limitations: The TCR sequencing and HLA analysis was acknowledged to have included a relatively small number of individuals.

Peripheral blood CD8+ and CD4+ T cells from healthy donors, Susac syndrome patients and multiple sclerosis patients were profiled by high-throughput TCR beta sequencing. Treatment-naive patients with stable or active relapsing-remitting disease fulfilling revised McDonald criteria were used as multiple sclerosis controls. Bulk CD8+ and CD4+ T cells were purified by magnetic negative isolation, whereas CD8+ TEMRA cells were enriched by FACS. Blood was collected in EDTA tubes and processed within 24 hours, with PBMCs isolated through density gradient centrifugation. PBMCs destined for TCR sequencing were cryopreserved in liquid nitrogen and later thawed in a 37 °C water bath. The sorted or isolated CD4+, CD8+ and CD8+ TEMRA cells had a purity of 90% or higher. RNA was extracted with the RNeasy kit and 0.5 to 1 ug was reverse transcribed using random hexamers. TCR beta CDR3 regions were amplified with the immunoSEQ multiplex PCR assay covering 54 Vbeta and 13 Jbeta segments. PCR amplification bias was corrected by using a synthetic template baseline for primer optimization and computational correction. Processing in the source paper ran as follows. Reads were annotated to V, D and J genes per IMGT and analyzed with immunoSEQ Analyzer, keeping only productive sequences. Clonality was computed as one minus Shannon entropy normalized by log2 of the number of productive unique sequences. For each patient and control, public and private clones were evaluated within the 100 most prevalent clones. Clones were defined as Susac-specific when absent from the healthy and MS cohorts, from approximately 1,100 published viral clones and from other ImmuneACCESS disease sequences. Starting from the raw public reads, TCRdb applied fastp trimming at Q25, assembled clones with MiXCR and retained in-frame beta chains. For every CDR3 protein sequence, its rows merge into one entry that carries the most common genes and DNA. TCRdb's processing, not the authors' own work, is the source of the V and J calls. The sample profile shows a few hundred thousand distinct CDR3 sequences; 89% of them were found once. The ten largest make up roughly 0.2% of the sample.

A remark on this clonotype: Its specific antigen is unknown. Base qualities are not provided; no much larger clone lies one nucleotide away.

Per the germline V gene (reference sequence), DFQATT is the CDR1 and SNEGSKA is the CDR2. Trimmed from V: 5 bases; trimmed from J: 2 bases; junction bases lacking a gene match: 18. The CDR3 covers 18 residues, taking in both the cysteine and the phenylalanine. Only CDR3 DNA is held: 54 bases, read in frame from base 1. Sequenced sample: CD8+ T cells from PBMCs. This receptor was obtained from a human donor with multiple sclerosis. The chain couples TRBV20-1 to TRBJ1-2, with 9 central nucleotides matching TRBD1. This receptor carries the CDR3 CSADIYTGTGSKNYGYTF. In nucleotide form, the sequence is TGCAGTGCTGATATCTACACCGGGACAGGGAGCAAGAACTATGGCTACACCTTC.